This T cell receptor beta chain was sequenced during a study of blood T cell repertoires in COVID-19. Study summary: Acute and convalescent COVID-19 samples came from the United States, Italy and Spain.

Profiled with immunoSEQ multiplex PCR; TCRdb holds only in-frame clones, not every one. The sample lists about 200,000 clones, around 94% seen once, with 0.76% in the top ten. Sequencing was carried out using peripheral blood. This TCR was sampled from a man aged 30 to 39 with COVID-19, enrolled during active disease.

The CDR3 is CASSQVRGDRGTGELFF. The CDR3 DNA follows: TGTGCCAGCAGCCAAGTTCGAGGGGACAGGGGCACCGGGGAGCTGTTTTTT. This rearrangement joins TRBV4-2 to TRBJ2-2; 10 bases align to TRBD1. This CDR3 comprises 17 residues. V gave up 1 base and J gave up 4 bases; unmatched junction bases: 6. Germline V gives CDR1 LGHNA, CDR2 YNFKEQ.